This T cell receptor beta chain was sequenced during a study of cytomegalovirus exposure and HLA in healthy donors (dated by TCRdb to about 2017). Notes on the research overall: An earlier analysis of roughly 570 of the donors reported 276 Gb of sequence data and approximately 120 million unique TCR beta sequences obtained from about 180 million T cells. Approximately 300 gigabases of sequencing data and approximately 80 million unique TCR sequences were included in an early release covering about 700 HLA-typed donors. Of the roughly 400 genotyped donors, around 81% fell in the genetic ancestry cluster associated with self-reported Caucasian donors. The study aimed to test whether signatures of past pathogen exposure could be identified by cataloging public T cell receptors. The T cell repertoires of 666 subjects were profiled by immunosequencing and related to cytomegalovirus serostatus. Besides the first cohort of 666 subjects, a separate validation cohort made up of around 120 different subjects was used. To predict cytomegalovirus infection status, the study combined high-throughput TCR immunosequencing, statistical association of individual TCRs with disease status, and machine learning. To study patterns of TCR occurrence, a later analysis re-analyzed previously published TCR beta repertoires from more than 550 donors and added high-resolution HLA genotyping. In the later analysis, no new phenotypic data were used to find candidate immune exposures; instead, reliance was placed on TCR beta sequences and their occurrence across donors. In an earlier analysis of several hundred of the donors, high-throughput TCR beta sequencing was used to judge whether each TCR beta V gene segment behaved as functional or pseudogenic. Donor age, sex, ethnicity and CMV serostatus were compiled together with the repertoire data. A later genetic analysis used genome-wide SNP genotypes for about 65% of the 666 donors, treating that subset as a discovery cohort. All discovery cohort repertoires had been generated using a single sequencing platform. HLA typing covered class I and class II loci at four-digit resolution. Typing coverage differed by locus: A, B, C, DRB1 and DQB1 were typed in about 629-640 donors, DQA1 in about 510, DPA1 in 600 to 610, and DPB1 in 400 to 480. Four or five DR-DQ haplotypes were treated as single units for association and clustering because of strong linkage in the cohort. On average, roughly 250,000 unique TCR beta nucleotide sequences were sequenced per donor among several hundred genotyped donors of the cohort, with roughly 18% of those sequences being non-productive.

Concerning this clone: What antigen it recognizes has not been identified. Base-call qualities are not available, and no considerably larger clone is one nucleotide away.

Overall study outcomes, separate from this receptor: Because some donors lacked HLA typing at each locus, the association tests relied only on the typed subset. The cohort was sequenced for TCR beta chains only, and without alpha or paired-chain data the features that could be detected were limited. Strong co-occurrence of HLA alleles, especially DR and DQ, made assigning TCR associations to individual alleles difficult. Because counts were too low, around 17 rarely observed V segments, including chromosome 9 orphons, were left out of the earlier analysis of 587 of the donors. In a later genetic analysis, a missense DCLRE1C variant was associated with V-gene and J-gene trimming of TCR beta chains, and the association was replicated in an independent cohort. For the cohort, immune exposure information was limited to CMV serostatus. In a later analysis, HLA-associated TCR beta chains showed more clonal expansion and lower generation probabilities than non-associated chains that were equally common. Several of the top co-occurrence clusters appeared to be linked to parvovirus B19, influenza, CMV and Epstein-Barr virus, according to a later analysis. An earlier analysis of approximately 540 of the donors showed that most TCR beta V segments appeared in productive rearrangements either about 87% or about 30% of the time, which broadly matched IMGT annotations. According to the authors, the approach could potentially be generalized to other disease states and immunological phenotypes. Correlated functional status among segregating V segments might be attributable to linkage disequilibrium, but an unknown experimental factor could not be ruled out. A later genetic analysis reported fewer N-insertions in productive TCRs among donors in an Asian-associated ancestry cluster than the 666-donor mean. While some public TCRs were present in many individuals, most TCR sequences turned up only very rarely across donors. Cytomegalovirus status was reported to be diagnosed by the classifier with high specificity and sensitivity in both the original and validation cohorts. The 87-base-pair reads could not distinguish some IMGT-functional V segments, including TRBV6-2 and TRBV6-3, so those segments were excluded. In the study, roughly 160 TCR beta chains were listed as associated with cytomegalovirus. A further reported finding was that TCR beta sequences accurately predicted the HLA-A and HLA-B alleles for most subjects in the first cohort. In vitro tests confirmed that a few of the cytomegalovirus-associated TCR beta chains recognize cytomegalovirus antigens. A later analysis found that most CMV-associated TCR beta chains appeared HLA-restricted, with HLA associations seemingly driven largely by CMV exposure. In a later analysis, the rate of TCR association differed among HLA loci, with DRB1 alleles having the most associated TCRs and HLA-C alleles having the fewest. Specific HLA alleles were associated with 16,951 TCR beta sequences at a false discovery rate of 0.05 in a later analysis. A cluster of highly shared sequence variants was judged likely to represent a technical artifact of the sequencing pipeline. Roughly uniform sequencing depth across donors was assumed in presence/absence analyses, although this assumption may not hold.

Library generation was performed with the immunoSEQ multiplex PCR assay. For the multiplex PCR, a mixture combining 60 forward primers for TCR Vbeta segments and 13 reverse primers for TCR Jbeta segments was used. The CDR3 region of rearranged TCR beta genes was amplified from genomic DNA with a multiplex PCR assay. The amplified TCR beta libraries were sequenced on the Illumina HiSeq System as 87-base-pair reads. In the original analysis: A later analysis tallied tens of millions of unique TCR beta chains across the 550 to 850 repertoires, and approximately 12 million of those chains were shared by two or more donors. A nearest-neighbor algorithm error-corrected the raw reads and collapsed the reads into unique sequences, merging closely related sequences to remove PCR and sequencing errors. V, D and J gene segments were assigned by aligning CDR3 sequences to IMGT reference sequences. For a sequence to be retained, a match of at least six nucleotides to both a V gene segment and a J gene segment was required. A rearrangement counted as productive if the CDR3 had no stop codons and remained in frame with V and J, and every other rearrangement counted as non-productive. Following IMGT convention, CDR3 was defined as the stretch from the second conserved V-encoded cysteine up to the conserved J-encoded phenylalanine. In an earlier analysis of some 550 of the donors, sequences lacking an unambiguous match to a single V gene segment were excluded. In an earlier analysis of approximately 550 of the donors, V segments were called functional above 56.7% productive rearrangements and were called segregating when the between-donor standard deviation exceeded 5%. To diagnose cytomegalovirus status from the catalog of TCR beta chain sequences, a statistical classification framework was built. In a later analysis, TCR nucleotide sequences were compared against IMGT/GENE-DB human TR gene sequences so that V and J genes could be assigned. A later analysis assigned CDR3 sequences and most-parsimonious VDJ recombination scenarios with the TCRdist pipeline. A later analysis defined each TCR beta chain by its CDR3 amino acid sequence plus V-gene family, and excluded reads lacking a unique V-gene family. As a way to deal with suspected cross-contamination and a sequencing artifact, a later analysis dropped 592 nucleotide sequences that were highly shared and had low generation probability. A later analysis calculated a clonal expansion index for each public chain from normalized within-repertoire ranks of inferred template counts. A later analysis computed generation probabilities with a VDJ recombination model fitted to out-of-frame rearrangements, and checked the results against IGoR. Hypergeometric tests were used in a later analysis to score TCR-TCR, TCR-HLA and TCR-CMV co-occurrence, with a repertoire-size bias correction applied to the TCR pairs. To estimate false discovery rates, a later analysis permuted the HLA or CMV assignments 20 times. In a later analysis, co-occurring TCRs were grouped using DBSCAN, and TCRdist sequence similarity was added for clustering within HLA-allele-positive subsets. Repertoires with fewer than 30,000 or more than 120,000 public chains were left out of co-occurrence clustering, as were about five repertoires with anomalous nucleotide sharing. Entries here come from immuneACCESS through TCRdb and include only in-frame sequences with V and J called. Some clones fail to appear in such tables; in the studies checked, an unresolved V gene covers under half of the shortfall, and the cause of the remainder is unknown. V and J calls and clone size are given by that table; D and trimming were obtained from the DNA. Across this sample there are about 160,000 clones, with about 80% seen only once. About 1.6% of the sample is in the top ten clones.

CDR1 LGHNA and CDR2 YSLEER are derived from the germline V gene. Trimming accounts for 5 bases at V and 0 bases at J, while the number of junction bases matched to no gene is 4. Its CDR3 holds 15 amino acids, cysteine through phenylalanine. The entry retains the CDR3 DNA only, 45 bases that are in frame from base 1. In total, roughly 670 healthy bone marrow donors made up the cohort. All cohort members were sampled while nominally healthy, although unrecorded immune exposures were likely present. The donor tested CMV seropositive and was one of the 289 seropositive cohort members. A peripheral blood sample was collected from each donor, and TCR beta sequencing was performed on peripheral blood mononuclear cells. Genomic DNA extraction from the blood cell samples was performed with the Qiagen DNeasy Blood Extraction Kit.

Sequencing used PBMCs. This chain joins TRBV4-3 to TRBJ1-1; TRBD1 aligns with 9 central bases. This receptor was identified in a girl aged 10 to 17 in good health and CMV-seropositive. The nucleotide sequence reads TGCGCCAGCAGCTCGACAGGGGGTATGAACACTGAAGCTTTCTTT. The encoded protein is CASSSTGGMNTEAFF.